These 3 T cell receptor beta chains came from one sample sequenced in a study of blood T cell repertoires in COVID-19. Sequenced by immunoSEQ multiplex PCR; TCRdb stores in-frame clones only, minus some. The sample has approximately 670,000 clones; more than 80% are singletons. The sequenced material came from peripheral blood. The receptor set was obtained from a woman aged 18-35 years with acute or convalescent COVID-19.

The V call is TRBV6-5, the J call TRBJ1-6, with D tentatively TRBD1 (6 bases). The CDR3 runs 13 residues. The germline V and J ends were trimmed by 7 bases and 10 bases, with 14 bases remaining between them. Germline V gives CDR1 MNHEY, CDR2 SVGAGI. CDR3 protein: CASKAAGGSPLHF. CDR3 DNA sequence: TGTGCCAGCAAGGCTGCGGGGGGCTCACCCCTCCACTTT.

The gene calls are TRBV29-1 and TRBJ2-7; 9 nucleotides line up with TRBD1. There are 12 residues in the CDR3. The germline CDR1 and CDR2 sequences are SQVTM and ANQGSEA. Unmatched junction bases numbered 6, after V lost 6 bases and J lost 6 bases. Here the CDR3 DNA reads TGCAGCGTCCATGGACAGGGGAGCGAGCAGTACTTC. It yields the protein CSVHGQGSEQYF.

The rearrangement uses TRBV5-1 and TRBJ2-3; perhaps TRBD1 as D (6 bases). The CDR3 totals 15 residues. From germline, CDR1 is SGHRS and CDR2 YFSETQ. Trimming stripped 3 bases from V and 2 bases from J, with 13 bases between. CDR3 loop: CASSWADSLTDTQYF. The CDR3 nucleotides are TGCGCCAGCAGCTGGGCGGACAGCCTCACAGATACGCAGTATTTT. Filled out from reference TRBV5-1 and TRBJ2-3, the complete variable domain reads KAGVTQTPRYLIKTRGQQVTLSCSPISGHRSVSWYQQTPGQGLQFLFEYFSETQRNKGNFPGRFSGRQFSNSRSEMNVSTLELGDSALYLCASSWADSLTDTQYFGPGTRLTVL.